These 11 T cell receptor beta chains were sequenced from one sample in a study of blood T cell repertoires in COVID-19. Data came from immunoSEQ multiplex PCR; TCRdb stores just in-frame clones and leaves some out. The repertoire holds under 200,000 clones, with around 77% as singletons. Sample: peripheral blood. These receptors came from a man between 65 and 85 years old with active or convalescent COVID-19.

This chain connects TRBV2 to TRBJ1-4; 8 bases are a match to TRBD1. The junction had 1 base not matched to a gene; V was cut back by 5 bases and J by 5 bases. Germline assignment: CDR1 SNHLY and CDR2 FYNNEI. The CDR3 contains 13 residues. For the CDR3, the DNA is TGTGCCAGCAGTAGACAGGGGAATGAAAAACTGTTTTTT. This translates into CASSRQGNEKLFF.

The chain joins TRBV19 to TRBJ1-2, with 11 bases identical to TRBD1. The CDR3 is 15 residues long. V trimming: 6 bases; J trimming: 3 bases; junction bases outside the gene matches: 6. Germline V gene data show CDR1 as LNHDA and CDR2 as SQIVND (reference sequence). CDR3 DNA: TGTGCCAGTAGGCCCGGGACAGGGGGTGACTATGGCTACACCTTC. Its protein is CASRPGTGGDYGYTF.

The rearrangement uses TRBV30 and TRBJ2-5, with no clear D. The germline CDR1 and CDR2 sequences are GTSNPN and SVGIG (reference sequence). The CDR3 spans 13 residues. V was pared by 5 bases and J by 5 bases, with 15 bases between. CDR3 protein: CAWDRNRRETQYF. The CDR3, as DNA: TGTGCCTGGGACCGGAACAGAAGGGAGACCCAGTACTTC.

This clone was observed a few times. The V call is TRBV7-6, the J call TRBJ2-5, with 7 bases aligning to TRBD2. CDR3 size: 15 residues. The V gene end was trimmed by 5 bases and the J gene end by 5 bases; junction bases not matched to a gene: 11. In germline, CDR1 is SGHVS, CDR2 FNYEAQ. CDR3 region: CASSASAGVGETQYF. The CDR3 DNA is TGTGCCAGCAGCGCCTCGGCGGGAGTAGGGGAGACCCAGTACTTC.

This chain links TRBV2 with TRBJ2-3, with TRBD2 matching over 15 bases. The V gene end was trimmed by 6 bases and the J gene end by 3 bases; junction bases not matched to a gene: 4. Germline CDR1 and CDR2: SNHLY and FYNNEI. This CDR3 has 16 amino acids. CDR3 protein: CASRLGLAGGTDTQYF. CDR3 bases: TGTGCCAGCAGACTCGGACTAGCGGGGGGGACAGATACGCAGTATTTT.

This clone was detected a few times. The chain employs TRBV27 and TRBJ1-1; 10 nucleotides align to TRBD1. Germline CDR1 reads MNHEY; CDR2 reads SMNVEV (reference sequence). Trimming cost V 6 bases and J 6 bases; bases outside gene matches: 7. The CDR3 is made up of 14 amino acids. This CDR3 is CASRRTGGSAEAFF. The CDR3 region has the DNA TGTGCCAGCAGAAGGACAGGGGGTAGTGCTGAAGCTTTCTTT.

This clone has only a few counts. The CDR3 DNA follows: TGTGCCAGCAGCCCTGATACAGGGGGTGTCAAGCCCCAGCATTTT. Its translation: CASSPDTGGVKPQHF. This sequence joins TRBV9 and TRBJ1-5; TRBD1 matches 8 bases. The CDR3 has 15 residues. Looked up from germline, CDR1 is SGDLS and CDR2 is YYNGEE. The V segment lost 4 bases and the J segment 8 bases; nucleotides outside the gene matches: 11.

This clone was recorded only once. The chain joins TRBV5-6 to TRBJ2-3; 8 nucleotides match TRBD1. The CDR3 runs to 15 residues. Per the germline V gene, CDR1 is SGHDT and CDR2 is YYEEEE. Trimming at V came to 4 bases and at J to 6 bases, leaving 10 bases not matched to a gene. The chain's CDR3 is CASSTRTGTGDTQYF. CDR3 nucleotide sequence: TGTGCCAGCAGCACACGGACAGGGACGGGGGATACGCAGTATTTT.

V usage is TRBV7-9 and J usage is TRBJ2-1, with TRBD2 matching over 13 bases. The J segment lost 8 bases and the V segment lost 4 bases, leaving 14 bases of the junction unmatched. From germline, CDR1 is SEHNR and CDR2 FQNEAQ (reference sequence). The CDR3 covers 18 residues. DNA of the CDR3: TGTGCCAGCAGCTACCCCCGCAGGACTAGCGGGAGTATCGATGAGCAGTTCTTC. It translates to CASSYPRRTSGSIDEQFF.

V usage is TRBV6-1 and J usage is TRBJ1-2, with D hard to call. V lost 0 bases, J lost 2 bases, and 13 bases lay in between. From germline, CDR1 is MNHNS and CDR2 SASEGT. The CDR3 has 16 residues. CDR3 in amino acids: CASSEALNRMNYGYTF. Written as DNA, the CDR3 is TGTGCCAGCAGTGAAGCGTTGAACAGAATGAACTATGGCTACACCTTC.

The chain has TRBV7-9 and TRBJ2-1; possibly TRBD2 for D (6 bases). Between the trimmed V and J ends, which lost 5 bases and 5 bases, there was a span of 16 bases. The CDR3 runs 15 residues. Germline CDR1 and CDR2: SEHNR and FQNEAQ (reference sequence). Here the CDR3 reads CASSPPGTGHNEQFF. The CDR3 region has the DNA TGTGCCAGCAGCCCTCCAGGGACTGGGCACAATGAGCAGTTCTTC.